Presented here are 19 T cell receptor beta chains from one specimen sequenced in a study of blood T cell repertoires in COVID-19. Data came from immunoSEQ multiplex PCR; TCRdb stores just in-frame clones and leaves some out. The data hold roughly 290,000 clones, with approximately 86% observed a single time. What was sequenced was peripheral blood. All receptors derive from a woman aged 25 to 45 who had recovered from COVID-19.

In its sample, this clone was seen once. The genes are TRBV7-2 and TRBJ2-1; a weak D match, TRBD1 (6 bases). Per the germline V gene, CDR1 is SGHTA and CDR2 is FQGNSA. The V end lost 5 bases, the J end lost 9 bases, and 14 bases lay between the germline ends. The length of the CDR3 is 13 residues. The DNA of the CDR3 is TGTGCCAGCAGCGACCCGACAGGTGGTGAGCAGTTCTTC. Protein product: CASSDPTGGEQFF.

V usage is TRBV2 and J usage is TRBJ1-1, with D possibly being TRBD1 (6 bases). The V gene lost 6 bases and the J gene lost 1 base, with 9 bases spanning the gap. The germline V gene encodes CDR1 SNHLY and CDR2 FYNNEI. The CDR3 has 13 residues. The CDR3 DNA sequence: TGTGCCAGCAGCGGACAGAGGAACACTGAAGCTTTCTTT. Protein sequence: CASSGQRNTEAFF.

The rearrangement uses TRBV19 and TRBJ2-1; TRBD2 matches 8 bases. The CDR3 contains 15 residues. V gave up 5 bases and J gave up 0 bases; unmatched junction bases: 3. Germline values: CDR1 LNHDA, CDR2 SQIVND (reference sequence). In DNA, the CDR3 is TGTGCCAGTAGTTTAGCGGGGAGCTCCTACAATGAGCAGTTCTTC. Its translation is CASSLAGSSYNEQFF.

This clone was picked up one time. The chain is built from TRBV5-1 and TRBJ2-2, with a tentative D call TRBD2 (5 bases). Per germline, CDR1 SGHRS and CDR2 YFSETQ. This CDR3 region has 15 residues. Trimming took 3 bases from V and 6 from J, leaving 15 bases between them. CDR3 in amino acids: CASSSYEQRAGELFF. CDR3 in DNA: TGCGCCAGCAGCTCGTACGAACAGAGGGCCGGGGAGCTGTTTTTT.

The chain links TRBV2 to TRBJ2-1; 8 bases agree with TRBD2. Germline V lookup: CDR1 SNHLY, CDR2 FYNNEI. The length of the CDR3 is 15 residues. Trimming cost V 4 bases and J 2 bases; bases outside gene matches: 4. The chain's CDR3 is CASSGGLEAYNEQFF. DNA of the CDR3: TGTGCCAGCAGTGGGGGACTAGAGGCCTACAATGAGCAGTTCTTC. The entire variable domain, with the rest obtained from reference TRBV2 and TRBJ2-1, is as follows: EPEVTQTPSHQVTQMGQEVILRCVPISNHLYFYWYRQILGQKVEFLVSFYNNEISEKSEIFDDQFSVERPDGSNFTLKIRSTKLEDSAMYFCASSGGLEAYNEQFFGPGTRLTVL.

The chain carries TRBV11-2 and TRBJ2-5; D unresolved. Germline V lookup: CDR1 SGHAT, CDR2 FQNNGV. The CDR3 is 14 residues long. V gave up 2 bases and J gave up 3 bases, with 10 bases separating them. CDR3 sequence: CASSLWSRKETQYF. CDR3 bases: TGTGCCAGCAGCTTATGGAGTAGGAAAGAGACCCAGTACTTC.

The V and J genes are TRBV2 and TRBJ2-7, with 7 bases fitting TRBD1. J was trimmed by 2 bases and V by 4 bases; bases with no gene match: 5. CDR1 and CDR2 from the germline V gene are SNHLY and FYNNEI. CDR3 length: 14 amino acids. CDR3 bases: TGTGCCAGCAGTGCTAGACAGGGCCCCTACGAGCAGTACTTC. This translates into CASSARQGPYEQYF.

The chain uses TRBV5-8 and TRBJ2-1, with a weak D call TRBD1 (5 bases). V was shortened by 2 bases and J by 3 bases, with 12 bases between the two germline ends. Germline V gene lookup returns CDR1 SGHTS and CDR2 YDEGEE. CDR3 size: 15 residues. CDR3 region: CASSLEQVVYNEQFF. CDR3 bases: TGTGCCAGCAGCTTAGAACAGGTTGTCTACAATGAGCAGTTCTTC.

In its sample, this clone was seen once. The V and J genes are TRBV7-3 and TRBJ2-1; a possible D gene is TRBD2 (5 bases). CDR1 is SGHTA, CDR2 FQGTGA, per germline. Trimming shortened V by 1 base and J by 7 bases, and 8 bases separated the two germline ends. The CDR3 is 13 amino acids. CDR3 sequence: CASSLKGGNEQFF. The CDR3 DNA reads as TGTGCCAGCAGCTTAAAGGGCGGGAATGAGCAGTTCTTC.

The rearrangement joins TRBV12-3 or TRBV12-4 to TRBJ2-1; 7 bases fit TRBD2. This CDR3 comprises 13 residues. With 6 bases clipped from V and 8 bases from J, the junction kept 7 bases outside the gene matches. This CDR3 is CASSPRLAYEQFF. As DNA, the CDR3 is TGTGCCAGCAGCCCTCGACTAGCTTATGAGCAGTTCTTC.

The CDR3 region has the DNA TGTGCCAGCAGTTACTCCGAGGGAGGAGGGTTCTACGAGCAGTACTTC. Residues: CASSYSEGGGFYEQYF. The chain has TRBV6-5 and TRBJ2-7, with a weak D call TRBD2 (6 bases). Germline V gives CDR1 MNHEY, CDR2 SVGAGI. This CDR3 has 16 residues. Trimming cost V 0 bases and J 3 bases, with 15 bases left between them.

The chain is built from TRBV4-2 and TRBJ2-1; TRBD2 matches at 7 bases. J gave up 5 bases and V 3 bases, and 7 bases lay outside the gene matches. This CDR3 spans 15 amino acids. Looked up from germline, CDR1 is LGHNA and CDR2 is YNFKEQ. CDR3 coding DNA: TGTGCCAGCAGCCAGGCCGGGAGCGGGGACAATGAGCAGTTCTTC. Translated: CASSQAGSGDNEQFF.

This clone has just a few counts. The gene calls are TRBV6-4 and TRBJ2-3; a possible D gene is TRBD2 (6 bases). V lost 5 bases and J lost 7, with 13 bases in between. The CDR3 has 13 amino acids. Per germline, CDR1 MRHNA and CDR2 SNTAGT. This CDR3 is CASSPVAGNTQYF. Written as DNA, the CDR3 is TGTGCCAGCAGTCCTGTCGCGGGGAATACGCAGTATTTT.

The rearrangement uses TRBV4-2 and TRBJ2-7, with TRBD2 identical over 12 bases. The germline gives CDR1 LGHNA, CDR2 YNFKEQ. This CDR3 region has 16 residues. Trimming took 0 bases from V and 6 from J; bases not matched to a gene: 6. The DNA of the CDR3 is TGTGCCAGCAGCCAAGATCGTCTAGCGGGGGGGATCGAGCAGTACTTC. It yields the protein CASSQDRLAGGIEQYF.

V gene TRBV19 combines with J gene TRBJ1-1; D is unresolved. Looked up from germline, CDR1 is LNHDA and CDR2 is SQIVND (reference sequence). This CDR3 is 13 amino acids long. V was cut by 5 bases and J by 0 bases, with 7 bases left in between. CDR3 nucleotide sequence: TGTGCCAGTAGTCCGGTGATGAACACTGAAGCTTTCTTT. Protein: CASSPVMNTEAFF.

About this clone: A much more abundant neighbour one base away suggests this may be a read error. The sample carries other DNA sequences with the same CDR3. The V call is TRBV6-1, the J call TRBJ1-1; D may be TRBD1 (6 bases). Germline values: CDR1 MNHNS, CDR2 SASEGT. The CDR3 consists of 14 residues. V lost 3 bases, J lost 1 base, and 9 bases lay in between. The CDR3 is CASSEGQENTEAFF. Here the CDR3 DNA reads TGTGCCAGCAGTGAGGGACAAGAGAACACTGAAGCTTTCTTT.

This chain's CDR3 is CASSLPGLAGSDTQYF. Written as DNA, the CDR3 is TGTGCCAGCAGTTTACCGGGACTAGCGGGATCAGATACGCAGTATTTT. This chain uses TRBV6-2 or TRBV6-3 with TRBJ2-3; 13 positions agree with TRBD2. J gave up 4 bases and V 4 bases, and 5 bases lay outside the gene matches. The CDR3 is 16 residues long. Per germline, CDR1 MNHEY and CDR2 SVGEGT.

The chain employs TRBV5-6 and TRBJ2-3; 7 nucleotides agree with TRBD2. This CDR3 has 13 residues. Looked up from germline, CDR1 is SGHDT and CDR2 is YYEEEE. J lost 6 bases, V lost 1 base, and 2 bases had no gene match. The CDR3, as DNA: TGTGCCAGCAGCTTGTGGGGAGGGGATACGCAGTATTTT. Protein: CASSLWGGDTQYF.

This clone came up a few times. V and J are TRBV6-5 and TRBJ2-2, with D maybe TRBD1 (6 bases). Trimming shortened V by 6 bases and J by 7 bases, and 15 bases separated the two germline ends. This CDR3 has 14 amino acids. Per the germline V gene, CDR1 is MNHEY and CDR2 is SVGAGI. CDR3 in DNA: TGTGCCAGCAGCCGCCCAGGGGATGGCGGGGAGCTGTTTTTT. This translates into CASSRPGDGGELFF.